This TCR beta chain is from a study of blood T cell repertoires in COVID-19. Overall study context: PBMCs, B-cell-depleted T cells, or T cells were the source of the cDNA or gDNA that made up the material.

Enrollees, about 18 to 89 years old, lived in about two dozen US areas. Original handling: The authors estimated nucleated cell counts from reference gene primer amplification. Method: immunoSEQ multiplex PCR; TCRdb's copy keeps in-frame clones and lacks some. V and J calls and clone size are given by that table; D and trimming were obtained from the DNA. The table shows 150,000 to 200,000 clones, with approximately 81% occurring only once. In germline, CDR1 is LGHDT, CDR2 YNNKEL (reference sequence). With 1 base removed from V and 3 bases from J, the gap between germline ends came to 12 bases. The CDR3 is made up of 16 amino acids.

The rearrangement uses TRBV3-1 (or the pseudogene TRBV3-2) and TRBJ2-2; D unresolved. The sample consisted of PBMCs or T cells enriched from blood (not recorded which). The sequence was collected from a man in his fifties or sixties who had recovered from COVID-19. CDR3 sequence: CASSQVRASYTGELFF. In nucleotides, the CDR3 is TGTGCCAGCAGCCAAGTGAGAGCGTCATACACCGGGGAGCTGTTTTTT.